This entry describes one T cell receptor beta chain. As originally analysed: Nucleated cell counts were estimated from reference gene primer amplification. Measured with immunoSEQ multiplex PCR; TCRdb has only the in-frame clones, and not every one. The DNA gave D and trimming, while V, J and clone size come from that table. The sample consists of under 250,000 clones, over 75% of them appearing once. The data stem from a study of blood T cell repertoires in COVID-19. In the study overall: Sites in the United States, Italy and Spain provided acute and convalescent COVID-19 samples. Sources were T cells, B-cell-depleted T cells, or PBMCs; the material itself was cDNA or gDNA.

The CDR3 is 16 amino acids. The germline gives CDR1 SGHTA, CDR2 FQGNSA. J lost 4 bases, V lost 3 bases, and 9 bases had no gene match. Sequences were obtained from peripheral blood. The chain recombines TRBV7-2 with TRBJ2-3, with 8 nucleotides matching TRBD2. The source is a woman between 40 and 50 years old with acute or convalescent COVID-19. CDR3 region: CASSLGLPAGADTQYF. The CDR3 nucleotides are TGTGCCAGCAGCTTGGGTTTACCAGCGGGGGCAGATACGCAGTATTTT.